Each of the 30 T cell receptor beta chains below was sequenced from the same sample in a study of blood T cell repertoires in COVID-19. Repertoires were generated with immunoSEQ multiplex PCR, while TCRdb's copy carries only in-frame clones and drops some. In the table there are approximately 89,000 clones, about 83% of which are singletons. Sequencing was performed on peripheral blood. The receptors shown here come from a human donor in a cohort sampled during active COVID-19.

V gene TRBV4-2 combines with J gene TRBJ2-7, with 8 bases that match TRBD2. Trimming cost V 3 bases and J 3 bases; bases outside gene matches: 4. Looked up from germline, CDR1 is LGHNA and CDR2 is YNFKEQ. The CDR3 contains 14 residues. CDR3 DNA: TGTGCCAGCAGCCACGCCCGGGAGGGCTACGAGCAGTACTTC. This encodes CASSHAREGYEQYF.

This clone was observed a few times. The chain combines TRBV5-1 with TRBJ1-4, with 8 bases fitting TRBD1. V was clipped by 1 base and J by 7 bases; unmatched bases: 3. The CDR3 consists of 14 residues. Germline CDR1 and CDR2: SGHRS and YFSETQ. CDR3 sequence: CASSLTGGREKLFF. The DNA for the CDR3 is TGCGCCAGCAGCTTGACAGGGGGGCGTGAAAAACTGTTTTTT.

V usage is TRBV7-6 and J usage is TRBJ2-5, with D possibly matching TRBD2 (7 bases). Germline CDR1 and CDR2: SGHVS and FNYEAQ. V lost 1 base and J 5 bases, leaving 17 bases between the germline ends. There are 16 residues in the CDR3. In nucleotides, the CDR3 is TGTGCCAGCAGCTTAGGGGGAGGGGGACCCGCGGAGACCCAGTACTTC. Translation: CASSLGGGGPAETQYF.

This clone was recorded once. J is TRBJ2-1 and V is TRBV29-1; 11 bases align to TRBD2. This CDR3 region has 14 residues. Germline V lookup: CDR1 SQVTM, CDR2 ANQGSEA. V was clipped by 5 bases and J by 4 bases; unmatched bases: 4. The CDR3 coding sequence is TGCAGCGTTTGCCTAGCGGGAGGTTACAATGAGCAGTTCTTC. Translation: CSVCLAGGYNEQFF.

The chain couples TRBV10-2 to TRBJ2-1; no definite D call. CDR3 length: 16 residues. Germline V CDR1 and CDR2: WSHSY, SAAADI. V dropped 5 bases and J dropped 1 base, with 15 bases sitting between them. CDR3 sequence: CASSFDGGSSYNEQFF. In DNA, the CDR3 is TGCGCCAGCAGTTTCGATGGTGGCTCGTCCTACAATGAGCAGTTCTTC.

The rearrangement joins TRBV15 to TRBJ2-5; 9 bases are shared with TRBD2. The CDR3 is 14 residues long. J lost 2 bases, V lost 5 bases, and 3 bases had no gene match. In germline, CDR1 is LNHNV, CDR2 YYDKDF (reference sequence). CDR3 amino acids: CATSQTSGQETQYF. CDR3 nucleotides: TGTGCCACCAGCCAGACTAGCGGACAAGAGACCCAGTACTTC.

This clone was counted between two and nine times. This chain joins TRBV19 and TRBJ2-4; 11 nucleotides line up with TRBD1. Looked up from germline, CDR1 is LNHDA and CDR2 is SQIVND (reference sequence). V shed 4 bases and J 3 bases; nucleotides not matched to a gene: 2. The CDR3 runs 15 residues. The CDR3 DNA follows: TGTGCCAGTAGTAAAGGGACAGGGGGCAAAAACATTCAGTACTTC. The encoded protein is CASSKGTGGKNIQYF.

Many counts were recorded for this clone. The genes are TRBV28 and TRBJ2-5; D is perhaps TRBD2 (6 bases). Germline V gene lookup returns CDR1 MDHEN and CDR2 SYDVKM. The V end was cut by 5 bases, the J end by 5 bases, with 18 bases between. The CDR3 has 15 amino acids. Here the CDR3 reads CASSLPTGVGETQYF. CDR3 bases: TGTGCCAGCAGTCTCCCGACGGGAGTGGGGGAGACCCAGTACTTC.

The CDR3 loop reads CASSQTSGPYNEQFF. Here the CDR3 DNA reads TGCGCCAGCAGCCAGACTAGCGGACCATACAATGAGCAGTTCTTC. The J gene is TRBJ2-1, the V gene TRBV4-3; TRBD2 matches 9 bases. This CDR3 is 15 amino acids long. CDR1 and CDR2 (germline): LGHNA, YSLEER. Unmatched junction bases numbered 4, after V lost 3 bases and J lost 4 bases.

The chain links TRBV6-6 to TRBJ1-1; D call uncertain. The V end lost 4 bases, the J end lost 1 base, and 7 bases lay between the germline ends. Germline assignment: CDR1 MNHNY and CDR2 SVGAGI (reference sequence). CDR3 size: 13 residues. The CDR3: CASSSPGNTEAFF. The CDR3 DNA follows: TGTGCCAGCAGTTCACCAGGGAACACTGAAGCTTTCTTT.

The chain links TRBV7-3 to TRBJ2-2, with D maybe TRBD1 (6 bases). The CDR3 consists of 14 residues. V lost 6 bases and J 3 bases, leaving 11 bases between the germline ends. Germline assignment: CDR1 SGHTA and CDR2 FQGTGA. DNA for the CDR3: TGTGCCAGCAGTACCGGACAGTACACCGGGGAGCTGTTTTTT. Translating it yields CASSTGQYTGELFF.

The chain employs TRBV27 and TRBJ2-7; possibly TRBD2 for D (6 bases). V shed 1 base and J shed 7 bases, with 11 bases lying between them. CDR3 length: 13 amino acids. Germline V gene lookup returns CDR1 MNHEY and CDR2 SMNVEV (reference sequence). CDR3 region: CASSLLNGREQYF. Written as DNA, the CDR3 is TGTGCCAGCAGTTTATTAAACGGGAGAGAGCAGTACTTC.

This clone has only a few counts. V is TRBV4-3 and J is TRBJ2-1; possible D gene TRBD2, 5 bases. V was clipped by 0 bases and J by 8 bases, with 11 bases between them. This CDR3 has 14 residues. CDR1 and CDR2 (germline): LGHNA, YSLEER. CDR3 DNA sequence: TGCGCCAGCAGCCAAGAGTACCAGGAGGATGAGCAGTTCTTC. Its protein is CASSQEYQEDEQFF.

The DNA of the CDR3 is TGTGCCAGCAGTTGGCATAGCGCTTCCGGGGAGCTGTTTTTT. It yields the protein CASSWHSASGELFF. The chain employs TRBV6-2 or TRBV6-3 and TRBJ2-2; perhaps TRBD2 as D (5 bases). V gave up 4 bases and J gave up 6 bases, with 12 bases separating them. In germline, CDR1 is MNHEY, CDR2 SVGEGT. The CDR3 consists of 14 residues.

CDR3 protein: CASSPTGVRNQPQHF. CDR3 in DNA: TGTGCCAGCAGCCCCACAGGGGTTCGAAATCAGCCCCAGCATTTT. The chain carries TRBV6-5 and TRBJ1-5; the match to TRBD1 covers 7 bases. Germline CDR1 MNHEY, CDR2 SVGAGI. The trim removed 6 bases at V and 4 bases at J, leaving 9 bases unmatched. CDR3 length: 15 residues.

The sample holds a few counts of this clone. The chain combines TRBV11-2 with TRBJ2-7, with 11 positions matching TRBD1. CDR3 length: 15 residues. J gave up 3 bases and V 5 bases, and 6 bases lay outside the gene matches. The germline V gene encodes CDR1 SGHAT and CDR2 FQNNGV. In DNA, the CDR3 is TGTGCCAGCAGCGGACGGACAGGGGGCCACTACGAGCAGTACTTC. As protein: CASSGRTGGHYEQYF.

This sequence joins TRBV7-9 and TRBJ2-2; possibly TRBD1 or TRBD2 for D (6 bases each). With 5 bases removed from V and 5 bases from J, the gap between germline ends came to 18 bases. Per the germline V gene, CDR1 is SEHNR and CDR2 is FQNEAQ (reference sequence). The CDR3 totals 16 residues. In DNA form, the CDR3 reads TGTGCCAGCAGCGTAGGGGGGACTCGTTCAACCGGGGAGCTGTTTTTT. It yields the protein CASSVGGTRSTGELFF.

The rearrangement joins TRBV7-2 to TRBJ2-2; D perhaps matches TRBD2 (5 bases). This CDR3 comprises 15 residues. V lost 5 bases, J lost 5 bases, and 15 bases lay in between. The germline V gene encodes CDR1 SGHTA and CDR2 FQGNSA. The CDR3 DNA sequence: TGTGCCAGCAGCCCTCAGCCGCCGGGGACCGGGGAGCTGTTTTTT. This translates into CASSPQPPGTGELFF. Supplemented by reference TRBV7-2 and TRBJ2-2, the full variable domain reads GAGVSQSPSNKVTEKGKDVELRCDPISGHTALYWYRQSLGQGLEFLIYFQGNSAPDKSGLPSDRFSAERTGGSVSTLTIQRTQQEDSAVYLCASSPQPPGTGELFFGEGSRLTVL.

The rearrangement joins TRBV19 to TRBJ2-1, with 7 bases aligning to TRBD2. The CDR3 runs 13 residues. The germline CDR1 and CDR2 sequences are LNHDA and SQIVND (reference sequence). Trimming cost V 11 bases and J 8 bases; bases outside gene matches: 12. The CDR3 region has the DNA TGTGCCTCCCGGCCGACTAGCTGGGATGAGCAGTTCTTC. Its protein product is CASRPTSWDEQFF.

CDR3 sequence reads: CASSDDSQNTEAFF. CDR3 nucleotide sequence: TGTGCCAGTAGTGACGACAGTCAGAACACTGAAGCTTTCTTT. The V call is TRBV19, the J call TRBJ1-1; a weak D match, TRBD1 (5 bases). Trimming cost V 5 bases and J 1 base, with 11 bases left between them. Germline V gene data show CDR1 as LNHDA and CDR2 as SQIVND (reference sequence). The CDR3 contains 14 residues. Filled out from reference TRBV19 and TRBJ1-1, the complete variable domain reads DGGITQSPKYLFRKEGQNVTLSCEQNLNHDAMYWYRQDPGQGLRLIYYSQIVNDFQKGDIAEGYSVSREKKESFPLTVTSAQKNPTAFYLCASSDDSQNTEAFFGQGTRLTVV.

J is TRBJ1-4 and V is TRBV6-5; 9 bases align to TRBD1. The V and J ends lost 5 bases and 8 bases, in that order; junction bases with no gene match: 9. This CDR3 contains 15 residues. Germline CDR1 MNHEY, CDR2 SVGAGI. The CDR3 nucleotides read TGTGCCAGCAGTAATTTACAGGGGGCTGGGGAAAAACTGTTTTTT. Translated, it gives CASSNLQGAGEKLFF.

CDR3 sequence: CASKQGTGANVLTF. As DNA, the CDR3 is TGTGCCAGTAAACAGGGAACCGGGGCCAACGTCCTGACTTTC. The chain is built from TRBV27 and TRBJ2-6; tentatively, D is TRBD1 (6 bases). The CDR3 covers 14 residues. The germline V gene encodes CDR1 MNHEY and CDR2 SMNVEV (reference sequence). V shed 9 bases and J shed 4 bases, with 13 bases lying between them.

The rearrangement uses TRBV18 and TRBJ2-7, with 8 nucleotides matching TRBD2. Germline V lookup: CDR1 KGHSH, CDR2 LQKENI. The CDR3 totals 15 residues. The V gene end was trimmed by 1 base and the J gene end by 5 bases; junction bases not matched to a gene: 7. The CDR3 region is CASSPLGGAGDEQYF. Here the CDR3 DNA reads TGTGCCAGCTCACCACTCGGGGGAGCGGGGGACGAGCAGTACTTC.

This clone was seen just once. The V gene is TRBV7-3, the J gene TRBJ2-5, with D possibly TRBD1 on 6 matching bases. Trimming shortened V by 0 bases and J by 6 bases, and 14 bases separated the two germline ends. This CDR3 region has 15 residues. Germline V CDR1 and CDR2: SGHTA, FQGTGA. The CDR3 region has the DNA TGTGCCAGCAGCTTAACGGGACATAACCGGCAGACCCAGTACTTC. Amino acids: CASSLTGHNRQTQYF.

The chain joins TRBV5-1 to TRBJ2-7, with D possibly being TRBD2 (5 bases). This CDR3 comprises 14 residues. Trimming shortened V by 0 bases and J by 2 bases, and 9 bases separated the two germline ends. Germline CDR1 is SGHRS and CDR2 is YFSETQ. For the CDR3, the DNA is TGCGCCAGCAGCTTGGTGGTAGCGCCCTACGAGCAGTACTTC. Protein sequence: CASSLVVAPYEQYF.

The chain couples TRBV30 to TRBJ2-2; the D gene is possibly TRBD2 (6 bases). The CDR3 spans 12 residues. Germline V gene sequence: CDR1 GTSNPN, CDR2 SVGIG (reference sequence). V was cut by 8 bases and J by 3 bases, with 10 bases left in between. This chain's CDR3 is CALRRDTGELFF. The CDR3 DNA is TGTGCCCTTAGGAGGGACACCGGGGAGCTGTTTTTT. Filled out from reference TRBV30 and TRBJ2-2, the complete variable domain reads SQTIHQWPATLVQPVGSPLSLECTVEGTSNPNLYWYRQAAGRGLQLLFYSVGIGQISSEVPQNLSASRPQDRQFILSSKKLLLSDSGFYLCALRRDTGELFFGEGSRLTVL.

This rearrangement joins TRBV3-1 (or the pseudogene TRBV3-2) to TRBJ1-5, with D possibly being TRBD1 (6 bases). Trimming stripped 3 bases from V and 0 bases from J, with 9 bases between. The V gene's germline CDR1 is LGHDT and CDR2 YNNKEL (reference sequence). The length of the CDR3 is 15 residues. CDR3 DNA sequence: TGTGCCAGCAGCCAGGGACACCATAGCAATCAGCCCCAGCATTTT. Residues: CASSQGHHSNQPQHF.

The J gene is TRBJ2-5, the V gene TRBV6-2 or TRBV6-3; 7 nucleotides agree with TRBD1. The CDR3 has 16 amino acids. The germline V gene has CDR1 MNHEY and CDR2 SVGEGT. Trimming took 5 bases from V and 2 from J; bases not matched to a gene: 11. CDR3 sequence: CASSPGQIIGQETQYF. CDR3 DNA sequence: TGTGCCAGCAGTCCGGGACAGATCATCGGTCAAGAGACCCAGTACTTC.

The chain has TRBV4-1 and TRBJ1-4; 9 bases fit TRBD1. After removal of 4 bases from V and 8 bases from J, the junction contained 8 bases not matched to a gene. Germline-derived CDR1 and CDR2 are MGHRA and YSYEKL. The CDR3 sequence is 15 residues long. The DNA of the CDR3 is TGCGCCAGCAGCCTTTACGGACAGGGGAGGGAAAAACTGTTTTTT. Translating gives CASSLYGQGREKLFF.

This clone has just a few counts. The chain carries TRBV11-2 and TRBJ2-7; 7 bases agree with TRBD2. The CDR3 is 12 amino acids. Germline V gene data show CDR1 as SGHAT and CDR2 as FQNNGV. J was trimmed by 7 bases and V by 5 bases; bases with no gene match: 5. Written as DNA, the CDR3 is TGTGCCAGCAGCATCCTAGCGGATGAGCAGTACTTC. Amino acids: CASSILADEQYF.